This T cell receptor (beta chain) was retrieved from a study of control samples from healthy donors and cancer patients. The CDR3 extends over 14 amino acids. V lost 3 bases to trimming and J lost 2 bases, with 10 bases between them. The V gene's germline CDR1 is SGHTA and CDR2 FQGNSA. Method: immunoSEQ multiplex PCR; TCRdb's copy keeps in-frame clones and lacks some. The repertoire holds about 170,000 clones, with 94% as singletons. The rearrangement links TRBV7-2 to TRBJ1-1; D is perhaps TRBD1 (5 bases). Sequenced sample: blood. This TCR was sampled from a woman between 18 and 30 years old in good health. CDR3 protein: CASSFGQLNTEAFF. The CDR3 DNA sequence: TGTGCCAGCAGCTTTGGACAACTAAACACTGAAGCTTTCTTT.